This T cell receptor beta chain was observed in a study of T-cell memory formation after mild COVID-19. Each CDR3 protein gets one entry after TCRdb re-called the 5' RACE reads with MiXCR. The data hold roughly 620,000 distinct CDR3 sequences, with roughly 18% observed a single time. Whole-study findings and limits: Contracting CD4+ clones lay largely in CM and EM, with CD8+ ones residing in EMRA.

From germline, CDR1 is MNHEY and CDR2 SVGEGT. This CDR3 has 14 amino acids. Trimming took off 6 bases at V and 2 bases at J, with 14 bases between the two ends. Note on this clonotype: The antigen is undetermined.

The sample consisted of PBMCs or a T cell subset sorted from them (not recorded which). This chain connects TRBV6-2 or TRBV6-3 to TRBJ2-7, with D perhaps TRBD2 (5 bases). The source is an adult woman who had mild COVID-19 (a few samples of this study predate the infection). Cell type and time point are not known. CDR3 region: CASRPTGLPYEQYF. CDR3 bases: TGTGCCAGCAGACCTACGGGATTACCCTACGAGCAGTACTTC.